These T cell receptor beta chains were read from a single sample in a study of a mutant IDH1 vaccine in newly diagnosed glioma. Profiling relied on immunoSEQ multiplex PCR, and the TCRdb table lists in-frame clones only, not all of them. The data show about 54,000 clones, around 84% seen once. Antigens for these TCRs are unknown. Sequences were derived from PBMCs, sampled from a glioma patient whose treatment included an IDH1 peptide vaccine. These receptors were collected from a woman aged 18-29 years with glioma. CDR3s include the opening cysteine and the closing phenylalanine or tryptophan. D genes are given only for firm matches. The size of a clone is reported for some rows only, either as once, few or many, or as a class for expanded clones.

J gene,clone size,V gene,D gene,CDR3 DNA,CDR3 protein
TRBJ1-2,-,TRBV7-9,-,TGTGCCAGCAGCTTAGAGGTGGTTAACTATGGCTACACCTTC,CASSLEVVNYGYTF
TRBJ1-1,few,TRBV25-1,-,TGTGCCAGCAGTGAATTGCCTACAAGCCTAGGGCACACTGAAGCTTTCTTT,CASSELPTSLGHTEAFF
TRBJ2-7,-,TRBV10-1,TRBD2,TGCGCCAGCAGTGGTAGCGGGAGTTACGAGCAGTACTTC,CASSGSGSYEQYF
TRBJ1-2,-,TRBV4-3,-,TGCGCCAGCAGCCAAGGGGTCGCCAGGGGCTATGGCTACACCTTC,CASSQGVARGYGYTF
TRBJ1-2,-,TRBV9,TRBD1,TGTGCCAGCAGCGTAGAAGGGACAGGCCTATATGGCTACACCTTC,CASSVEGTGLYGYTF
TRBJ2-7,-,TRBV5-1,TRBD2,TGCGCCAGCACCCCCCGAGATAGCGGGTTATACGAGCAGTACTTC,CASTPRDSGLYEQYF
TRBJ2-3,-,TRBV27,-,TGTGCCAGCAGAATGGGGGGCCCCACAGATACGCAGTATTTT,CASRMGGPTDTQYF
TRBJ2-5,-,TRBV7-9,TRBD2,TGTGCCAGCAGCCGCGGACTAGCGGGGGGGCAAGAGACCCAGTACTTC,CASSRGLAGGQETQYF
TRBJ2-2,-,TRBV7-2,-,TGTGCCAGCTCGATTCGGAGGGGCACCGGGGAGCTGTTTTTT,CASSIRRGTGELFF
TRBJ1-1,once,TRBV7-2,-,TGTGCCGTACAGGGCTCGAACACTGAAGCTTTCTTT,CAVQGSNTEAFF
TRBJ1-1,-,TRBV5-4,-,TGTGCCAGCAGCCTCGGAGGGAACACTGAAGCTTTCTTT,CASSLGGNTEAFF
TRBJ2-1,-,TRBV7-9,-,TGTGCCAGCAGCTTAGCCGGCTCCTACAATGAGCAGTTCTTC,CASSLAGSYNEQFF
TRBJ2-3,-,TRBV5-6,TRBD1,TGTGCCAGCAGCCGGACAGGGGGGCAGTATTTT,CASSRTGGQYF
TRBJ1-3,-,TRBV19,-,TGTGCCAGTAGTAAGAGATCCTCTGGAAACACCATATATTTT,CASSKRSSGNTIYF
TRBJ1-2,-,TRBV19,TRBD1,TGTGCCAGTAGTATTCCCGGACAGGGAGGGGGCTATGGCTACACCTTC,CASSIPGQGGGYGYTF
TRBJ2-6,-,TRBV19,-,TGTGCCAGTAGTATTATTGACTCTGGGGCCAACGTCCTGACTTTC,CASSIIDSGANVLTF
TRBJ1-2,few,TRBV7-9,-,TGTGCCAGCAGCCCGGGGGAGGTCTATGGCTACACCTTC,CASSPGEVYGYTF
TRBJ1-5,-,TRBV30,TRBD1,TGTGCCTCTCAGGGGGGGACAGGGCGGCACTATAGCAATCAGCCCCAGCATTTT,CASQGGTGRHYSNQPQHF
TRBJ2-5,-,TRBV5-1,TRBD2,TGCGCCAGCAGCTTGGAGGGTAGCGGGAGGGCCCGGGAGACCCAGTACTTC,CASSLEGSGRARETQYF
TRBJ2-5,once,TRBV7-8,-,TGTGCCAGCAGCCGGGAGACGGAGACCCAGTACTTC,CASSRETETQYF
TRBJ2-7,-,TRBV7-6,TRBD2,TGTGCCAGCAGCATAGCGGGCGGCTACGAGCAGTACTTC,CASSIAGGYEQYF
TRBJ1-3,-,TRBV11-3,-,TGTGCCAGCAGCTTTAACCGCCGGGACCTTAGCTCTGGAAACACCATATATTTT,CASSFNRRDLSSGNTIYF
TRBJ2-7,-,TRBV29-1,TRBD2,TGCAGCGTTCTTGGTTTGACTAGCGGGAGTTACGAGCAGTACTTC,CSVLGLTSGSYEQYF
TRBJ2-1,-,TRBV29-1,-,TGCAGCGTATCAGGGACGGGATCCTACAATGAGCAGTTCTTC,CSVSGTGSYNEQFF
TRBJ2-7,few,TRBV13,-,TGTGCCAGCAGCCTCGGACAGAGCTCCTACGAGCAGTACTTC,CASSLGQSSYEQYF